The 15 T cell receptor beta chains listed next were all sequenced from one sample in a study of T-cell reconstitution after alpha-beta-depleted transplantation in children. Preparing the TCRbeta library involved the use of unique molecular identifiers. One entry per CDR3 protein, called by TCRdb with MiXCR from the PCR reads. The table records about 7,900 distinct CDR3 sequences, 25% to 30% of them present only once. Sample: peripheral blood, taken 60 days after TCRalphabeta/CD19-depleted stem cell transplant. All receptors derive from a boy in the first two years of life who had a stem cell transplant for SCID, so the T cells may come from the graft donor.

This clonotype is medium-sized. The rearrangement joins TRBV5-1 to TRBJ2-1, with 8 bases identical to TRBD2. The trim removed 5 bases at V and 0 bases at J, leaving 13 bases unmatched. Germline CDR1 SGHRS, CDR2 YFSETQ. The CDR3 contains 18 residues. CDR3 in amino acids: CASRKLPLAGLSYNEQFF. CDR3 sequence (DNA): TGCGCCAGCAGAAAATTACCGCTAGCGGGCCTCTCCTACAATGAGCAGTTCTTC.

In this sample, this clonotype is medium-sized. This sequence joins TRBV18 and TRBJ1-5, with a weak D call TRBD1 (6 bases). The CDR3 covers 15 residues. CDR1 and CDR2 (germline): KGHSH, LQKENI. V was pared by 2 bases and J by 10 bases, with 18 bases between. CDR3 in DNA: TGTGCCAGCTCACCAAGAACAGGGCTGTCGTGTCCCCAGCATTTT. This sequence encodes CASSPRTGLSCPQHF.

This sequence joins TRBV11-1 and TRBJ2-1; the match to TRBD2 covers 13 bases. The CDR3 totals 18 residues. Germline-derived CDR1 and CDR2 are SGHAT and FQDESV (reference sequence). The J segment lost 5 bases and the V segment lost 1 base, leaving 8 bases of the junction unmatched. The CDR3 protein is CASSLEGLAGDSHNEQFF. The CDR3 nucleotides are TGTGCCAGCAGCTTAGAAGGACTAGCGGGGGATTCCCACAATGAGCAGTTCTTC. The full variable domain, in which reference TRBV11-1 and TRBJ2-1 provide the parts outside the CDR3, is EAEVAQSPRYKITEKSQAVAFWCDPISGHATLYWYRQILGQGPELLVQFQDESVVDDSQLPKDRFSAERLKGVDSTLKIQPAELGDSAMYLCASSLEGLAGDSHNEQFFGPGTRLTVL.

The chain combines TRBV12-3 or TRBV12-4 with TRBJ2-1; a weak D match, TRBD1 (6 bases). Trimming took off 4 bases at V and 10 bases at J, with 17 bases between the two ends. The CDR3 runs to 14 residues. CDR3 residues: CASSWGPGHLEQFF. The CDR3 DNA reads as TGTGCCAGCAGTTGGGGGCCGGGACACCTAGAGCAGTTCTTC.

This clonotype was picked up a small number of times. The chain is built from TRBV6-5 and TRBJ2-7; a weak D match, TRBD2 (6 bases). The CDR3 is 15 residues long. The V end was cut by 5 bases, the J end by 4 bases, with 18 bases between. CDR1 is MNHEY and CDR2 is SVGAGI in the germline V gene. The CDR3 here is CASSNVAVGRYEQYF. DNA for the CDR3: TGTGCCAGCAGTAATGTAGCGGTGGGTAGGTACGAGCAGTACTTC.

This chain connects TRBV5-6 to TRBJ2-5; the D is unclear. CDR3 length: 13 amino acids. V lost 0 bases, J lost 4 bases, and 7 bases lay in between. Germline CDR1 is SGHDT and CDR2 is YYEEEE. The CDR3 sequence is CASSLGWLETQYF. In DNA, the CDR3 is TGTGCCAGCAGCTTGGGGTGGTTAGAGACCCAGTACTTC.

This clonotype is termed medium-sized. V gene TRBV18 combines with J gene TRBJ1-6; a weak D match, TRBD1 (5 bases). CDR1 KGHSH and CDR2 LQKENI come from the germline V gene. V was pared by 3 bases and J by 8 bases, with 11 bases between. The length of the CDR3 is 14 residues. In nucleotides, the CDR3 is TGTGCCAGCTCACCTCTGACAGAAGATTCACCCCTCCACTTT. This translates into CASSPLTEDSPLHF.

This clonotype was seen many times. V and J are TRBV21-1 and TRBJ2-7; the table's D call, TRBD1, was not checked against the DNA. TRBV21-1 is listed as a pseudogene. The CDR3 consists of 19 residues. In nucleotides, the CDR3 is TGTGCCAGCAGATTATATAGAGGCAGGGGTGGGAACAGATACTACGAGCAGTACTTC. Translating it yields CASRLYRGRGGNRYYEQYF.

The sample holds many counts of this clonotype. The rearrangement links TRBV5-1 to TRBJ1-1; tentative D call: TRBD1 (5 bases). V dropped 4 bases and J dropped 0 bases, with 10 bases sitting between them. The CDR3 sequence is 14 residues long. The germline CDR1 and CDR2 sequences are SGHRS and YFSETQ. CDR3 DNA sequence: TGCGCCAGCAGCAGCGGGACGCTGAACACTGAAGCTTTCTTT. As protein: CASSSGTLNTEAFF.

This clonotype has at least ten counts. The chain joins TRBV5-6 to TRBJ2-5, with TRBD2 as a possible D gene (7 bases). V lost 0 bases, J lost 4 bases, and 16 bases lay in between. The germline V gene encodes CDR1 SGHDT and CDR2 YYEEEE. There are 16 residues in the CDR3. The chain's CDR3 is CASSLGPGGRGETQYF. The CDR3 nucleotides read TGTGCCAGCAGCTTGGGCCCCGGGGGGCGCGGAGAGACCCAGTACTTC.

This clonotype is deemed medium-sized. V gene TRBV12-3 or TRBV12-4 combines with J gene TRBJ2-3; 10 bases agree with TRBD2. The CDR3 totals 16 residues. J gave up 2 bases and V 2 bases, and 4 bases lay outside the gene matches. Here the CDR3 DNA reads TGTGCCAGCAGTTTAAGGCTAGCGGGGGACACAGATACGCAGTATTTT. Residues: CASSLRLAGDTDTQYF.

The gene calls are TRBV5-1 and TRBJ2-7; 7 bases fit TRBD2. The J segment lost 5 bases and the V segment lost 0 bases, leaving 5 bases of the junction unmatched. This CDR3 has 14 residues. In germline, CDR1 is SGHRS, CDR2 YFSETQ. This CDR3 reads CASSLGKTSNEQYF. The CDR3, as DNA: TGCGCCAGCAGCTTGGGGAAGACTAGCAACGAGCAGTACTTC.

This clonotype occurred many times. CDR3 residues: CASSKVLTDRATDTQYF. CDR3 in DNA: TGTGCCAGCAGCAAAGTCCTAACTGACAGGGCCACAGATACGCAGTATTTT. The chain is built from TRBV21-1 and TRBJ2-3; the table's TRBD1 call for D was not verified on the DNA. TRBV21-1 is given as a pseudogene. The CDR3 has 17 amino acids.

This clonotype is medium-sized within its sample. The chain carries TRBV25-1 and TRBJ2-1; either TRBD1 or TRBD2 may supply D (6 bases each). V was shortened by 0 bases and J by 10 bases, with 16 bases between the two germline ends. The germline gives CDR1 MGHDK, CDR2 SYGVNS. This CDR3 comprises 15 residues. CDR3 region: CASSEYGGGAREQFF. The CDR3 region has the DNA TGTGCCAGCAGTGAATATGGGGGCGGGGCCCGGGAGCAGTTCTTC.

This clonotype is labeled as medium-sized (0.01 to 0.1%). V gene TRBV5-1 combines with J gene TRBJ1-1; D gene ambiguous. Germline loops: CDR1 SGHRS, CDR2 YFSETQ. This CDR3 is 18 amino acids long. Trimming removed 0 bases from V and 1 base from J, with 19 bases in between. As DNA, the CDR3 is TGCGCCAGCAGCTTGGGCCCGATAGACAAATTACAGAACACTGAAGCTTTCTTT. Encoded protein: CASSLGPIDKLQNTEAFF.